This T cell receptor beta chain was sequenced during a study of blood T cells in healthy people across ages. V dropped 6 bases and J dropped 5; count of bases not matched to a gene: 7. The CDR3 contains 16 residues. With a J-beta primer mix and a sample-barcoded 5' primer, a second PCR ran about 6 to 11 cycles. TCRdb re-derived calls from the 5' RACE reads in MiXCR, one entry per CDR3 protein. The table has about a million distinct CDR3 sequences, around two fifths seen once. Study-wide points: Greater diversity and more naive CD4+ cells were seen in long-lived donors than in aged donors.

This clonotype was detected only a few times. The antigen is undetermined. The sample comprised blood. The origin of this receptor is a man in his late teens or twenties in good health. The chain links TRBV12-3 or TRBV12-4 to TRBJ2-3, with 14 bases identical to TRBD2. Here the CDR3 DNA reads TGTGCCAGCAGCTCTCCGGGACTAGCGGGGGAAGATACGCAGTATTTT. Translating gives CASSSPGLAGEDTQYF.